This TCR beta chain was identified during a study of T cell responses to AZD1222 COVID-19 vaccine. Germline V gene data show CDR1 as MNHEY and CDR2 as SVGAGI. The CDR3 runs to 15 residues. J lost 4 bases, V lost 5 bases, and 10 bases had no gene match. Libraries were prepared by immunoSEQ multiplex PCR; TCRdb keeps only in-frame clonotypes and omits some of them. The data contain about 110,000 clones, about 86% of them singletons. Sequenced here: peripheral blood, sampled on day 0 of AZD1222 vaccination. This receptor was obtained from an adult in good health. The chain combines TRBV6-5 with TRBJ1-1, with 7 bases that match TRBD1. CDR3 residues: CASSPMEGASTEAFF. In DNA, the CDR3 is TGTGCCAGCAGTCCTATGGAGGGGGCGAGCACTGAAGCTTTCTTT.